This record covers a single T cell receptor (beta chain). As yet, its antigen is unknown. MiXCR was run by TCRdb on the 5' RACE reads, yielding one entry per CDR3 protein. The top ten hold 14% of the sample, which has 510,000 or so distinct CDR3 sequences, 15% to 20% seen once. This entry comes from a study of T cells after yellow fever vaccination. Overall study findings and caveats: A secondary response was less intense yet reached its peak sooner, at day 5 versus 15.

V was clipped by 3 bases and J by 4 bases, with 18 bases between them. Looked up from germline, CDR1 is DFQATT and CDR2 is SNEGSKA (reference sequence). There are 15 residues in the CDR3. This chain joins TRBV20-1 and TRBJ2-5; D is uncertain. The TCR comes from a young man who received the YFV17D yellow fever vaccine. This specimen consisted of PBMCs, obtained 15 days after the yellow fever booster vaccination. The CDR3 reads CSARDRAQGRETQYF. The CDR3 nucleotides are TGCAGTGCTAGGGACCGGGCCCAAGGTCGAGAGACCCAGTACTTC.